This T cell receptor beta chain was found in a study of T cells in narcolepsy. About the study: Donors had narcolepsy type 1 or type 2, or were healthy controls. Study-wide points: Comparing one patient's CSF and blood CD4+ clonotypes highlighted HCRT- and TRIB2-specific autoreactive clonotypes. Blood of same and different patients, but not healthy controls, reportedly held recurring autoreactive clonotypes.

On this clone itself: Antigen: not known.

Profiled with immunoSEQ multiplex PCR; TCRdb holds only in-frame clones, not every one. The sample has tens of thousands of clones; about 77% are singletons. This clonotype was obtained from a human donor with narcolepsy. The sample consisted of CD45RA- memory CD4+ T cells from PBMCs.

DNA for the CDR3: TGCAGCGTTGAAGGGGGGAGGAGTAATGAGCAGTTCTTC. Its translation is CSVEGGRSNEQFF. The chain joins TRBV29-1 to TRBJ2-1; perhaps TRBD2 as D (6 bases). V lost 1 base and J lost 7, with 11 bases in between. The CDR3 is 13 amino acids. CDR1 SQVTM and CDR2 ANQGSEA come from the germline V gene.